This TCR beta chain was sequenced in a study of CD8 T cells in ankylosing spondylitis. Study-wide results and caveats: A TCR beta motif of about 8 highly homologous variants appeared characteristic of ankylosing spondylitis blood. Reports of some motif variants in reactive arthritis synovial fluid and blood predate this one.

As concerns this clonotype: Its antigen remains unidentified.

Via MiXCR, TCRdb re-called the 5' RACE reads, giving one row per CDR3 protein. The table includes hundreds of thousands of distinct CDR3 sequences, 25% to 30% detected once. The CDR3 totals 17 residues. J was trimmed by 4 bases and V by 5 bases; bases with no gene match: 14. The germline CDR1 and CDR2 sequences are KGHSH and LQKENI. The specimen sequenced was blood, either unsorted or a sorted T cell fraction (not recorded which). The V gene is TRBV18, the J gene TRBJ2-5, with 9 bases identical to TRBD1. This clonotype was sampled from a male donor with ankylosing spondylitis. CDR3 loop: CASSATTGGVGRETQYF. The CDR3 DNA sequence: TGTGCCAGCTCAGCTACTACAGGGGGCGTCGGTCGAGAGACCCAGTACTTC. The full variable domain, completed using reference TRBV18 and TRBJ2-5, is NAGVMQNPRHLVRRRGQEARLRCSPMKGHSHVYWYRQLPEEGLKFMVYLQKENIIDESGMPKERFSAEFPKEGPSILRIQQVVRGDSAAYFCASSATTGGVGRETQYFGPGTRLLVL.